The 9 T cell receptor beta chains presented below share a single source sample, sequenced in a study of stem cell transplantation in POMP-related autoinflammatory disease. TCRdb's table, derived via immunoSEQ multiplex PCR, lists solely in-frame clones and lacks some. This repertoire shows 30,000 or so clones, around 90% found once; its top ten account for roughly 0.7%. The source material was CD4+ T cells from PBMCs, sampled before stem cell transplantation. These receptors were obtained from a human donor with POMP-related autoinflammation and immune dysregulation (PRAID).

The J gene is TRBJ2-3, the V gene TRBV11-1; the D gene could be TRBD1 or TRBD2 (6 bases each). Germline V gives CDR1 SGHAT, CDR2 FQDESV (reference sequence). The CDR3 has 16 residues. V was trimmed by 0 bases and J by 2 bases, leaving 12 bases between them. The CDR3 sequence is CASSLAGGPFTDTQYF. The CDR3 nucleotides read TGTGCCAGCAGCTTAGCAGGGGGGCCCTTCACAGATACGCAGTATTTT.

The V gene is TRBV9, the J gene TRBJ2-7, with no clear D. CDR3 size: 13 residues. Germline values: CDR1 SGDLS, CDR2 YYNGEE. Trimming took off 0 bases at V and 7 bases at J, with 11 bases between the two ends. The CDR3 nucleotides read TGTGCCAGCAGCGTAGATATCATGGGGGAGCAGTACTTC. This codes for CASSVDIMGEQYF.

The chain employs TRBV9 and TRBJ2-2; tentatively, D is TRBD2 (5 bases). CDR3 length equals 15 residues. Germline CDR1 is SGDLS and CDR2 is YYNGEE. Trimming stripped 1 base from V and 0 bases from J, with 7 bases between. CDR3 protein: CASSVLASNTGELFF. The CDR3 DNA reads as TGTGCCAGCAGCGTACTAGCTTCGAACACCGGGGAGCTGTTTTTT.

This rearrangement joins TRBV5-6 to TRBJ2-3; TRBD2 matches 9 bases. The V gene end was trimmed by 3 bases and the J gene end by 2 bases; junction bases not matched to a gene: 10. This CDR3 has 17 residues. Germline values: CDR1 SGHDT, CDR2 YYEEEE. CDR3 loop: CASSSPRLAEFTDTQYF. CDR3 nucleotide sequence: TGTGCCAGCAGCTCGCCCCGACTAGCGGAATTCACAGATACGCAGTATTTT. Together with reference TRBV5-6 and TRBJ2-3, the CDR3 gives the full variable domain: DAGVTQSPTHLIKTRGQQVTLRCSPKSGHDTVSWYQQALGQGPQFIFQYYEEEERQRGNFPDRFSGHQFPNYSSELNVNALLLGDSALYLCASSSPRLAEFTDTQYFGPGTRLTVL.

Concerning this clone: Additional DNA sequences in this sample encode the identical CDR3. This sequence joins TRBV7-8 and TRBJ2-7; D is undetermined. The CDR3 is 13 residues long. Germline V gene sequence: CDR1 SGHVS, CDR2 FQNEAQ. V was clipped by 3 bases and J by 3 bases, with 9 bases between them. CDR3 bases: TGTGCCAGCAGCTTTGGCAGGTACTACGAGCAGTACTTC. It encodes CASSFGRYYEQYF. Combining the CDR3 with reference TRBV7-8 and TRBJ2-7 gives the whole variable domain GAGVSQSPRYKVAKRGQDVALRCDPISGHVSLFWYQQALGQGPEFLTYFQNEAQLDKSGLPSDRFFAERPEGSVSTLKIQRTQQEDSAVYLCASSFGRYYEQYFGPGTRLTVT.

The chain employs TRBV27 and TRBJ2-5, with TRBD1 matching over 8 bases. Germline lookup yields CDR1 MNHEY and CDR2 SMNVEV (reference sequence). Losses at the gene ends were 2 bases for V and 5 bases for J; bases not matched to a gene: 4. This CDR3 has 14 amino acids. The CDR3 region has the DNA TGTGCCAGCAGTTTACAGGGGGCGGGGGAGACCCAGTACTTC. Protein product: CASSLQGAGETQYF.

The chain joins TRBV28 to TRBJ1-5; the D gene is possibly TRBD1 (5 bases). CDR3 length: 13 amino acids. Germline CDR1 is MDHEN and CDR2 is SYDVKM. Trimming pared 4 bases from V and 5 bases from J, leaving 9 bases between. The CDR3 region has the DNA TGTGCCAGCAGTTGGAAAGGGGATCAGCCCCAGCATTTT. The encoded protein is CASSWKGDQPQHF.

This clone was detected only once. The genes are TRBV10-3 and TRBJ1-2; TRBD1 aligns across 9 bases. CDR3 length: 15 amino acids. V gave up 6 bases and J gave up 4 bases; unmatched junction bases: 9. Germline loops: CDR1 ENHRY, CDR2 SYGVKD. CDR3 nucleotide sequence: TGTGCCATCAGCCCTTGGACAGGGGAGTTCTATGGCTACACCTTC. This sequence encodes CAISPWTGEFYGYTF.

The chain combines TRBV4-1 with TRBJ2-1, with TRBD2 matching 11 bases. This CDR3 contains 16 residues. Germline V gene sequence: CDR1 MGHRA, CDR2 YSYEKL. The V and J ends lost 1 base and 4 bases, in that order; junction bases with no gene match: 3. The CDR3 DNA follows: TGCGCCAGCAGCCAAGTTTTAGCGGGGGGGTACAATGAGCAGTTCTTC. Translating gives CASSQVLAGGYNEQFF.